The 13 T cell receptor beta chains presented below share a single source sample, sequenced in a study of blood T cell repertoires in COVID-19. Using immunoSEQ multiplex PCR, the repertoire was profiled, and TCRdb retains in-frame clones only, with some absent. Altogether fewer than 350,000 clones are present, roughly nine tenths being singletons, with the ten largest covering approximately 12%. Sequencing input: peripheral blood. These receptors came from a woman aged 25 to 45 with COVID-19, enrolled during active disease.

In this sample, this clone turned up many times. The chain is built from TRBV10-3 and TRBJ2-1; maybe TRBD1 (6 bases). Germline V CDR1 and CDR2: ENHRY, SYGVKD. This CDR3 is 18 amino acids long. The V end was cut by 7 bases, the J end by 8 bases, with 30 bases between. As DNA, the CDR3 is TGTGCCATCAAGCAGGGCCGAGAACAGGGTCGACTAACGGATGAGCAGTTCTTC. Its protein is CAIKQGREQGRLTDEQFF.

This clone was picked up a small number of times. The chain joins TRBV4-1 to TRBJ2-7; tentative D call: TRBD1 (7 bases). Trimming removed 3 bases from V and 5 bases from J, with 14 bases in between. CDR1 and CDR2 (germline): MGHRA, YSYEKL. The CDR3 consists of 14 residues. The CDR3 protein is CASSQRDRLDEQYF. In DNA, the CDR3 is TGCGCCAGCAGCCAGCGGGACAGACTCGACGAGCAGTACTTC.

The chain carries TRBV5-4 and TRBJ2-5; D possibly corresponds to TRBD1 (6 bases). CDR1 and CDR2 from the germline V gene are SGHNT and YYREEE (reference sequence). V gave up 1 base and J gave up 4 bases, with 14 bases separating them. This CDR3 has 15 residues. The CDR3 loop reads CASSLTGFGRETQYF. CDR3 coding DNA: TGTGCCAGCAGCTTGACAGGGTTTGGAAGAGAGACCCAGTACTTC.

The CDR3 spells CASTGTSATYEQYF. The CDR3 region has the DNA TGTGCCAGCACCGGGACTAGCGCGACCTACGAGCAGTACTTC. This chain uses TRBV28 with TRBJ2-7; TRBD2 agrees at 10 bases. The CDR3 consists of 14 residues. The germline V gene encodes CDR1 MDHEN and CDR2 SYDVKM. The V segment lost 7 bases and the J segment 2 bases; nucleotides outside the gene matches: 5.

The chain is built from TRBV27 and TRBJ2-7; possible D gene TRBD2, 6 bases. Trimming took off 3 bases at V and 4 bases at J, with 10 bases between the two ends. The CDR3 length is 13 residues. In germline, CDR1 is MNHEY, CDR2 SMNVEV (reference sequence). The CDR3 loop reads CASSLGEVYEQYF. The CDR3, as DNA: TGTGCCAGCAGTTTGGGGGAGGTGTACGAGCAGTACTTC.

CDR3 sequence reads: CASSVDRGDIQYF. The CDR3 DNA is TGTGCCAGCAGCGTTGACAGGGGAGACATTCAGTACTTC. The chain links TRBV7-2 to TRBJ2-4, with 8 nucleotides matching TRBD1. J lost 8 bases, V lost 5 bases, and 5 bases had no gene match. Germline lookup yields CDR1 SGHTA and CDR2 FQGNSA. The length of the CDR3 is 13 residues.

This clone has just a few counts. The J gene is TRBJ2-7, the V gene TRBV19, with D possibly TRBD1 on 5 matching bases. The CDR3 is 13 residues long. V lost 6 bases and J lost 4, with 13 bases in between. Germline CDR1 is LNHDA and CDR2 is SQIVND (reference sequence). CDR3 DNA sequence: TGTGCCAGTAGCAGTTACCCAGGGTACGAGCAGTACTTC. It encodes CASSSYPGYEQYF.

V is TRBV6-6 and J is TRBJ1-1, with 9 bases fitting TRBD1. The V and J ends lost 2 bases and 5 bases, in that order; junction bases with no gene match: 9. Germline V gives CDR1 MNHNY, CDR2 SVGAGI (reference sequence). This CDR3 comprises 16 residues. The CDR3 reads CASSYPLTGGWTEAFF. CDR3 DNA sequence: TGTGCCAGCAGTTACCCTCTTACAGGGGGCTGGACTGAAGCTTTCTTT.

This clone was observed a single time. The chain links TRBV6-2 or TRBV6-3 to TRBJ2-3; no reliable D call. Trimming shortened V by 4 bases and J by 2 bases, and 10 bases separated the two germline ends. CDR1 and CDR2 from the germline V gene are MNHEY and SVGEGT. The CDR3 is 14 amino acids. Here the CDR3 reads CASSSRLTTDTQYF. The CDR3 DNA reads as TGTGCCAGCAGTTCCCGACTGACCACAGATACGCAGTATTTT.

To note about this clone: The same CDR3 arises from other DNA sequences in this sample as well. V usage is TRBV10-1 and J usage is TRBJ2-3; no reliable D call. The CDR3 contains 13 residues. The V gene's germline CDR1 is WNHNN and CDR2 SYGVQD (reference sequence). V lost 4 bases, J lost 4 bases, and 9 bases lay in between. The DNA of the CDR3 is TGCGCCAGCAGTGGAGCTGTTCCAGATACGCAGTATTTT. Protein sequence: CASSGAVPDTQYF.

V gene TRBV19 combines with J gene TRBJ1-5, with 7 nucleotides matching TRBD1. Germline lookup yields CDR1 LNHDA and CDR2 SQIVND (reference sequence). V lost 3 bases to trimming and J lost 3 bases; unmatched junction nucleotides: 11. CDR3 length equals 17 residues. The CDR3 loop is CASSMNRGLRANQPQHF. DNA for the CDR3: TGTGCCAGTAGTATGAACAGGGGATTGAGAGCCAATCAGCCCCAGCATTTT. The full variable domain, rest sourced from reference TRBV19 and TRBJ1-5, is DGGITQSPKYLFRKEGQNVTLSCEQNLNHDAMYWYRQDPGQGLRLIYYSQIVNDFQKGDIAEGYSVSREKKESFPLTVTSAQKNPTAFYLCASSMNRGLRANQPQHFGDGTRLSIL.

V usage is TRBV15 and J usage is TRBJ1-6; 7 nucleotides line up with TRBD1. Looked up from germline, CDR1 is LNHNV and CDR2 is YYDKDF (reference sequence). CDR3 length: 16 amino acids. The J segment lost 9 bases and the V segment lost 2 bases, leaving 10 bases of the junction unmatched. The CDR3 coding sequence is TGTGCCACCAGCAGACCCACAGGGGTAGGTGGTTCACCCCTCCACTTT. Encoded protein: CATSRPTGVGGSPLHF. The full variable domain, completed using reference TRBV15 and TRBJ1-6, is DAMVIQNPRYQVTQFGKPVTLSCSQTLNHNVMYWYQQKSSQAPKLLFHYYDKDFNNEADTPDNFQSRRPNTSFCFLDIRSPGLGDTAMYLCATSRPTGVGGSPLHFGNGTRLTVT.

V gene TRBV9 combines with J gene TRBJ2-1; 8 nucleotides align to TRBD2. Germline V gene lookup returns CDR1 SGDLS and CDR2 YYNGEE. The CDR3 runs to 15 residues. Losses at the gene ends were 4 bases for V and 4 bases for J; bases not matched to a gene: 7. Here the CDR3 reads CASSPGLVGYNEQFF. CDR3 DNA sequence: TGTGCCAGCAGCCCGGGACTAGTGGGGTACAATGAGCAGTTCTTC.